Listed below are T cell receptor beta chains from one sample, sequenced in a study of cytomegalovirus exposure and HLA in healthy donors. The table came from immunoSEQ multiplex PCR; TCRdb's copy has only in-frame clones and leaves some out. The table lists 100,000 to 150,000 clones. Sequenced sample: PBMCs. The receptors derive from a woman aged 40 to 49 in good health and CMV-seropositive. CDR3s include the opening cysteine and the closing phenylalanine or tryptophan. Each record gives: J gene, D gene, V gene, CDR3 DNA, CDR3 protein. The D gene is left open where the match is weak.

TRBJ1-2 TRBD1 TRBV11-1 TGTGCCAGCAGGCCGACAGGGAACTATGGCTACACCTTC CASRPTGNYGYTF
TRBJ2-7 TRBD2 TRBV28 TGTGCCAGCAGTCGACCAACTAGCGGGAGTACCGACGAGCAGTACTTC CASSRPTSGSTDEQYF
TRBJ2-5 TRBD2 TRBV29-1 TGCAGCGTTGGTTTTAGCGGGAGTCCGGAGACCCAGTACTTC CSVGFSGSPETQYF
TRBJ2-1 . TRBV28 TGTGCCAGCAGTTTACCCCAGAACAATGAGCAGTTCTTC CASSLPQNNEQFF
TRBJ2-1 . TRBV7-3 TGTGCCAGCAGCTTAAGTCGGGTTCCTAGCTTCAATGAGCAGTTCTTC CASSLSRVPSFNEQFF
TRBJ2-7 TRBD2 TRBV10-3 TGTGCCATCAGTGAAGGGACTAGCGGGGACCAGCAGTACTTC CAISEGTSGDQQYF
TRBJ2-1 . TRBV20-1 TGCAGTGCTACAGTAAATGAGCAGTTCTTC CSATVNEQFF
TRBJ1-1 TRBD1 TRBV28 TGTGCCAGCAGTGGGGGACAGGGGGTGATTTACACTGAAGCTTTCTTT CASSGGQGVIYTEAFF
TRBJ2-3 TRBD2 TRBV5-1 TGCGCCAGCAGCTTGTTAGGACTAGCGGGAGGAACAGATACGCAGTATTTT CASSLLGLAGGTDTQYF
TRBJ2-5 TRBD2 TRBV10-3 TGTGCCATAGGACTAGCGGGAGGGCCTGGGACCCGGTACTTC CAIGLAGGPGTRYF
TRBJ2-1 TRBD2 TRBV11-3 TGTGCCAGCAGCTTAGGACTAGCGGGGGCAGAGCAGTTCTTC CASSLGLAGAEQFF
TRBJ2-1 . TRBV2 TGTGCCAGCAATGGGGGCACCTACAATGAGCAGTTCTTC CASNGGTYNEQFF
TRBJ1-5 TRBD1 TRBV7-9 TGTGCCAGCAGCTTAGGGACAGGGGATCAGCCCCAGCATTTT CASSLGTGDQPQHF
TRBJ1-5 . TRBV10-3 TGTGCCATCAGTGATCAGGGGCGCCTAAACAATCAGCCCCAGCATTTT CAISDQGRLNNQPQHF
TRBJ2-2 . TRBV5-1 TGCGCCAGCAGCCGAGCAGGTACCGGGGAGCTGTTTTTT CASSRAGTGELFF
TRBJ2-7 . TRBV10-1 TGCGCCACCCCGGGGTGGAGCGATGAGCAGTACTTC CATPGWSDEQYF
TRBJ2-5 TRBD2 TRBV30 TGTGCCTGGAGTACTAGCGGGACGCCTGCGGAGACCCAGTACTTC CAWSTSGTPAETQYF
TRBJ1-5 . TRBV7-3 TGTGCCAGCAGCTTAGCCCAGGGTCATCCCCAGCATTTT CASSLAQGHPQHF
TRBJ1-5 TRBD1 TRBV28 TGTGCCAGCAGAACTCCTCATGGGGACAGGGTAGGCCATAGCAATCAGCCCCAGCATTTT CASRTPHGDRVGHSNQPQHF
TRBJ1-2 . TRBV28 TGTGCCAGCAGTGTGTCCGGGGGTGGGAACTATGGCTACACCTTC CASSVSGGGNYGYTF
TRBJ2-3 TRBD1 TRBV6-5 TGTGCCAGCAGTTACCGACAGGGGGGGACAGATACGCAGTATTTT CASSYRQGGTDTQYF
TRBJ2-3 TRBD2 TRBV7-2 TGTGCCAGCAGCTTAGCGCGTCAGCGGGACCCCAGGGATACGCAGTATTTT CASSLARQRDPRDTQYF
TRBJ2-7 TRBD2 TRBV15 TGTGCCACCAGCCGGGAGGGCTACTACGAGCAGTACTTC CATSREGYYEQYF
TRBJ2-7 TRBD2 TRBV27 TGTGCCAGCAGTTTGGGGGGGGAACCCAACTACGAGCAGTACTTC CASSLGGEPNYEQYF
TRBJ2-2 . TRBV7-3 TGTGCCAGCAGCCACCAGGCGCGCACCGGGGAGCTGTTTTTT CASSHQARTGELFF
TRBJ2-1 TRBD2 TRBV15 TGTGCCACCAGCAGAGCGGCTAGCGGAGGTCATGAGCAGTTCTTC CATSRAASGGHEQFF
TRBJ2-1 TRBD2 TRBV7-9 TGTGCCAGCAGCATAAATAGCGGGAGGTCGAACAATGAGCAGTTCTTC CASSINSGRSNNEQFF
TRBJ1-2 . TRBV28 TGTGCCAACAGTTTAGGAGGGGTCGAGGGCTATGGCTACACCTTC CANSLGGVEGYGYTF